This entry lists 14 T cell receptor beta chains sequenced from one sample in a study of siplizumab effects on memory and regulatory T cells (dated by TCRdb to the late 2010s). Library prep was done by the immunoSEQ multiplex PCR assay. The clones in this table, taken by TCRdb from immuneACCESS, are in-frame only. Not every clone is retained; where verified, under half of the shortfall comes from an unresolved V gene, and the cause of the rest is unknown. The table for this sample lists more than 85,000 clones; roughly 92% of them were counted only once. Of the sample, approximately 1.2% falls within the top ten clones. Sequencing was performed on CD4+ T cells sorted from blood. These receptors originate from a human donor in good health.

The chain carries TRBV7-3 and TRBJ2-1, with TRBD1 matching 9 bases. The ends lost 3 bases at V and 6 bases at J; junction bases unmatched: 3. This CDR3 has 14 residues. CDR1 is SGHTA, CDR2 FQGTGA, per germline. The CDR3 region is CASSLGQGPNEQFF. In DNA, the CDR3 is TGTGCCAGCAGCTTGGGACAGGGCCCCAATGAGCAGTTCTTC.

The chain joins TRBV11-2 to TRBJ2-7; 9 nucleotides line up with TRBD1. CDR3 length: 16 amino acids. CDR1 SGHAT and CDR2 FQNNGV come from the germline V gene. The V gene end was trimmed by 4 bases and the J gene end by 0 bases; junction bases not matched to a gene: 7. The CDR3 protein is CASSSVSTGGSYEQYF. CDR3 coding DNA: TGTGCCAGCAGCTCGGTTTCGACAGGGGGCTCCTACGAGCAGTACTTC.

The rearrangement joins TRBV10-1 to TRBJ2-1; the D call may be TRBD1 or TRBD2 (6 bases each). Trimming removed 0 bases from V and 6 bases from J, with 18 bases in between. CDR1 is WNHNN, CDR2 SYGVQD, per germline (reference sequence). This CDR3 contains 17 residues. CDR3 nucleotide sequence: TGCGCCAGCAGTGAGTCGAGTCGGGGGCTAGCGAGCAATGAGCAGTTCTTC. This encodes CASSESSRGLASNEQFF.

V is TRBV21-1 and J is TRBJ2-3; the D call TRBD2 from the table was never checked on the DNA. TRBV21-1 is marked as a pseudogene. The CDR3 spans 17 residues. Here the CDR3 DNA reads TGTGCCAGCAGCAAAGCCAGCCGGGACTCCTGCACAGATACGCAGTATTTT. Its protein product is CASSKASRDSCTDTQYF.

This clone was detected only a few times. The V and J genes are TRBV5-1 and TRBJ1-1; the D is unclear. The germline gives CDR1 SGHRS, CDR2 YFSETQ. The CDR3 has 14 amino acids. The V end was cut by 5 bases, the J end by 4 bases, with 15 bases between. The CDR3 loop is CASRQAAGGTEAFF. DNA for the CDR3: TGCGCCAGCAGACAAGCGGCCGGAGGCACTGAAGCTTTCTTT. Together with reference TRBV5-1 and TRBJ1-1, the CDR3 gives the full variable domain: KAGVTQTPRYLIKTRGQQVTLSCSPISGHRSVSWYQQTPGQGLQFLFEYFSETQRNKGNFPGRFSGRQFSNSRSEMNVSTLELGDSALYLCASRQAAGGTEAFFGQGTRLTVV.

This chain joins TRBV4-2 and TRBJ1-2; D is ambiguous. Germline loops: CDR1 LGHNA, CDR2 YNFKEQ. The ends were cut back, 1 base at V and 7 bases at J, with 19 bases in the middle. The CDR3 is 16 residues long. This chain's CDR3 is CASSQVPRKDESGYTF. The CDR3 DNA sequence: TGTGCCAGCAGCCAAGTACCCCGGAAGGATGAAAGTGGCTACACCTTC.

The V gene is TRBV11-2, the J gene TRBJ2-3, with D hard to call. Germline V gives CDR1 SGHAT, CDR2 FQNNGV. Deletions cut 4 bases from V and 3 bases from J, with 23 bases between. The CDR3 is 18 amino acids. The CDR3 loop reads CASSSYPRPTRLTDTQYF. CDR3 nucleotide sequence: TGTGCCAGCAGCTCCTATCCTCGCCCGACCCGATTGACAGATACGCAGTATTTT.

CDR3: CASSLGNVRSFYGYTF. CDR3 DNA sequence: TGTGCCAGCAGCTTAGGGAACGTCAGGAGCTTCTATGGCTACACCTTC. The V call is TRBV11-2, the J call TRBJ1-2; D gene ambiguous. CDR1 and CDR2 (germline): SGHAT, FQNNGV. The CDR3 is 16 residues long. Trimming shortened V by 1 base and J by 4 bases, and 16 bases separated the two germline ends.

V and J are TRBV28 and TRBJ1-5, with D possibly being TRBD1 (6 bases). Germline CDR1 MDHEN, CDR2 SYDVKM. CDR3 length: 15 amino acids. The germline V and J ends were trimmed by 5 bases and 1 base, with 12 bases remaining between them. The CDR3 region is CASSLAGGSNQPQHF. CDR3 coding DNA: TGTGCCAGCAGTCTGGCCGGGGGCAGCAATCAGCCCCAGCATTTT.

The gene calls are TRBV6-6 and TRBJ1-2; D gene unclear. CDR1 and CDR2 (germline): MNHNY, SVGAGI (reference sequence). V lost 5 bases and J 8 bases, leaving 15 bases between the germline ends. This CDR3 contains 13 residues. The CDR3 nucleotides are TGTGCCAGCAGTCCTCGGGGAATAGAGGGCTACACCTTC. Translation: CASSPRGIEGYTF.

The chain couples TRBV7-6 to TRBJ1-1; D is perhaps TRBD1 (6 bases). The CDR3 consists of 14 residues. Trimming removed 4 bases from V and 9 bases from J, with 18 bases in between. Germline values: CDR1 SGHVS, CDR2 FNYEAQ. The CDR3 sequence: CASSSQYRDTQAFF. As DNA, the CDR3 is TGTGCCAGCAGCTCCCAATACCGGGACACCCAAGCTTTCTTT.

This chain links TRBV28 with TRBJ2-1; D unclear. V lost 1 base and J lost 8, with 12 bases in between. The CDR3 totals 14 residues. Germline values: CDR1 MDHEN, CDR2 SYDVKM. The CDR3 DNA is TGTGCCAGCAGTTTATTCGGCGGATACGATGAGCAGTTCTTC. It yields the protein CASSLFGGYDEQFF.

The rearrangement joins TRBV28 to TRBJ1-1; D possibly corresponds to TRBD1 (6 bases). The CDR3 contains 14 residues. Germline CDR1 reads MDHEN; CDR2 reads SYDVKM. V lost 3 bases and J 5 bases, leaving 13 bases between the germline ends. CDR3 DNA: TGTGCCAGCAGTTTTGCGGGGGGCCGGACTGAAGCTTTCTTT. It translates to CASSFAGGRTEAFF.

The chain is built from TRBV20-1 and TRBJ2-1; no reliable D call. The germline V gene encodes CDR1 DFQATT and CDR2 SNEGSKA (reference sequence). This CDR3 comprises 11 residues. V gave up 3 bases and J gave up 10 bases, with 10 bases separating them. The CDR3 is CSARSLGEQFF. In DNA, the CDR3 is TGCAGTGCTAGGTCTTTAGGGGAGCAGTTCTTC.